The clone carrying this T cell receptor beta chain occurred many times. TCRdb re-called the RT-PCR reads with MiXCR, one entry per CDR3 protein. The repertoire includes more than 600,000 distinct CDR3 sequences, over 12% of them detected once, and roughly 3.9% sits in the top ten. The receptor was derived from a female donor in good health, serving as a healthy control. Sequenced: memory CD4+ T cells from blood.

The CDR3 bases are TGTGCCAGCTCACACCGGGACCTTGCATACGAGCAGTACTTC. Its protein product is CASSHRDLAYEQYF. The V gene is TRBV18, the J gene TRBJ2-7, with D perhaps assigned TRBD1 or TRBD2 (5 bases each). The CDR3 has 14 residues. Germline CDR1 reads KGHSH; CDR2 reads LQKENI. Trimming pared 4 bases from V and 4 bases from J, leaving 14 bases between. The whole variable domain, remainder taken from reference TRBV18 and TRBJ2-7, is NAGVMQNPRHLVRRRGQEARLRCSPMKGHSHVYWYRQLPEEGLKFMVYLQKENIIDESGMPKERFSAEFPKEGPSILRIQQVVRGDSAAYFCASSHRDLAYEQYFGPGTRLTVT.